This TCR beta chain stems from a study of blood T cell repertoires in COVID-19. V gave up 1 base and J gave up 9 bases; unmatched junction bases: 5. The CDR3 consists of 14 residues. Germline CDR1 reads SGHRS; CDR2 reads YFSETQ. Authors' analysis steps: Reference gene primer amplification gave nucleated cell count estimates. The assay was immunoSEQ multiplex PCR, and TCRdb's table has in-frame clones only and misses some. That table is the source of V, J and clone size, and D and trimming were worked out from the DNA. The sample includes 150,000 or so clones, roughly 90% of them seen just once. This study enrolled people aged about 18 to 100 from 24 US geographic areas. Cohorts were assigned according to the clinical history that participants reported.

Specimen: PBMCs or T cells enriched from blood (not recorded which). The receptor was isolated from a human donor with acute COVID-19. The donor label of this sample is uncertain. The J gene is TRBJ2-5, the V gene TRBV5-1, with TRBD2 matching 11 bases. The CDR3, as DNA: TGCGCCAGCAGCTTGACTAGCGGGGGCGACGCCCAGTACTTC. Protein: CASSLTSGGDAQYF.